Following are 32 T cell receptor beta chains from one sample sequenced in a study of cytomegalovirus exposure and HLA in healthy donors. With 60 Vbeta and 13 Jbeta primers, the PCR was carried out. Assay: immunoSEQ multiplex PCR; the TCRdb copy retains only in-frame clones and omits some. With about 160,000 clones in the sample, the ten largest clones hold 1% to 1.5%. Material: PBMCs. These receptors originate from a woman in her sixties in good health and CMV-seronegative.

The chain employs TRBV10-3 and TRBJ2-5; D might be TRBD2 (5 bases). In germline, CDR1 is ENHRY, CDR2 SYGVKD. Trimming shortened V by 4 bases and J by 5 bases, and 14 bases separated the two germline ends. There are 14 residues in the CDR3. CDR3 nucleotides: TGTGCCATCAGTGTACCAGGAGGTGGCGAGACCCAGTACTTC. Translating it yields CAISVPGGGETQYF.

This chain uses TRBV9 with TRBJ1-1; perhaps TRBD1 as D (5 bases). The CDR3 extends over 15 amino acids. V shed 0 bases and J shed 3 bases, with 12 bases lying between them. Per the germline V gene, CDR1 is SGDLS and CDR2 is YYNGEE. The CDR3 sequence is CASSVGDRDHTEAFF. The CDR3 region has the DNA TGTGCCAGCAGCGTAGGAGACAGAGATCACACTGAAGCTTTCTTT.

The chain recombines TRBV15 with TRBJ2-1; 14 bases fit TRBD2. Germline V CDR1 and CDR2: LNHNV, YYDKDF (reference sequence). V lost 3 bases and J lost 7; bases outside the gene matches: 5. The CDR3 contains 16 residues. CDR3 protein: CATSRGGTSGSNEQFF. CDR3 DNA sequence: TGTGCCACCAGCAGGGGGGGGACTAGCGGGAGTAATGAGCAGTTCTTC.

The chain is built from TRBV6-5 and TRBJ2-1, with TRBD1 identical over 10 bases. CDR3 size: 14 residues. In germline, CDR1 is MNHEY, CDR2 SVGAGI. V shed 4 bases, J shed 7 bases, and the junction held 4 bases outside the gene matches. CDR3 amino acids: CASSWGQGRNEQFF. Here the CDR3 DNA reads TGTGCCAGCAGTTGGGGACAGGGGCGGAATGAGCAGTTCTTC.

V and J are TRBV7-2 and TRBJ2-7; D might be TRBD1 (6 bases). The CDR3 runs to 14 residues. V was cut by 2 bases and J by 5 bases, with 13 bases left in between. Germline CDR1 is SGHTA and CDR2 is FQGNSA. CDR3 bases: TGTGCCAGCAGCTTATTGGGGCACAGGGACGAGCAGTACTTC. Amino acid sequence: CASSLLGHRDEQYF.

The chain is built from TRBV9 and TRBJ2-3; 8 bases map to TRBD2. The CDR3 loop spans 13 amino acids. From germline, CDR1 is SGDLS and CDR2 YYNGEE. The junction had 2 bases not matched to a gene; V was cut back by 2 bases and J by 6 bases. The CDR3 sequence is CASSVSGADTQYF. In DNA form, the CDR3 reads TGTGCCAGCAGCGTTAGCGGGGCGGATACGCAGTATTTT.

This chain uses TRBV27 with TRBJ1-5; TRBD1 matches at 8 bases. The CDR3 has 16 amino acids. Germline values: CDR1 MNHEY, CDR2 SMNVEV (reference sequence). The V segment lost 0 bases and the J segment 6 bases; nucleotides outside the gene matches: 7. CDR3 sequence: CASSLSSRTGSQPQHF. In DNA form, the CDR3 reads TGTGCCAGCAGTTTATCTTCCCGGACAGGGTCTCAGCCCCAGCATTTT.

The chain has TRBV4-1 and TRBJ2-5, with 9 bases that match TRBD1. Matching the DNA end better, TRBJ2-7 makes the J call doubtful. The CDR3 length is 15 residues. The germline V gene has CDR1 MGHRA and CDR2 YSYEKL. DNA of the CDR3: TGCGCCAGCAGCCAAGAAGGGACAGGGTCACTCGAGCAGTACTTC. This codes for CASSQEGTGSLEQYF.

The chain uses TRBV7-2 and TRBJ1-2; D perhaps matches TRBD1 (5 bases). CDR1 is SGHTA and CDR2 is FQGNSA in the germline V gene. Trimming removed 5 bases at V and 6 bases at J, with 19 bases between. The CDR3 has 15 amino acids. The CDR3 DNA sequence: TGTGCCAGCAGCCCTAGGGGATTTCAGCCCCATGGCTACACCTTC. This translates into CASSPRGFQPHGYTF.

The rearrangement uses TRBV2 and TRBJ2-6; D is perhaps TRBD2 (5 bases). Trimming removed 3 bases from V and 1 base from J, with 7 bases in between. Germline loops: CDR1 SNHLY, CDR2 FYNNEI. The CDR3 covers 15 residues. CDR3 sequence (DNA): TGTGCCAGCAGTGACGGGGTGTCTGGGGCCAACGTCCTGACTTTC. This encodes CASSDGVSGANVLTF.

The chain links TRBV2 to TRBJ2-2; D is perhaps TRBD1 (5 bases). This CDR3 is 15 amino acids long. Trimming took 5 bases from V and 4 from J, leaving 14 bases between them. The V gene's germline CDR1 is SNHLY and CDR2 FYNNEI. CDR3 in DNA: TGTGCCAGCAGTATTGAAACAGGAATCACCGGGGAGCTGTTTTTT. Its protein is CASSIETGITGELFF.

V and J are TRBV5-1 and TRBJ2-1; tentative D call: TRBD2 (6 bases). V lost 6 bases, J lost 15 bases, and 22 bases lay in between. This CDR3 has 13 residues. Germline lookup yields CDR1 SGHRS and CDR2 YFSETQ. CDR3 region: CASKPPSGTSLFF. The CDR3 DNA follows: TGCGCCAGCAAGCCCCCTTCGGGGACTTCCTTGTTCTTC.

The chain recombines TRBV18 with TRBJ2-3; D ambiguous. V gave up 2 bases and J gave up 0 bases, with 6 bases separating them. Germline CDR1 and CDR2: KGHSH and LQKENI. This CDR3 is built from 14 residues. The CDR3 DNA follows: TGTGCCAGCTCACCAGGGCCCAGCACAGATACGCAGTATTTT. Amino acid sequence: CASSPGPSTDTQYF.

The J gene is TRBJ2-2, the V gene TRBV15; TRBD2 aligns across 9 bases. The V gene's germline CDR1 is LNHNV and CDR2 YYDKDF (reference sequence). V gave up 3 bases and J gave up 4 bases; unmatched junction bases: 6. CDR3 length equals 16 residues. The CDR3 region has the DNA TGTGCCACCAGCAGGGGACTAGCAGGGGGCACCGGGGAGCTGTTTTTT. It is translated as CATSRGLAGGTGELFF.

The genes are TRBV16 and TRBJ1-4, with D unresolved. Germline V lookup: CDR1 KGHSY, CDR2 FQNENV. Trimming took 4 bases from V and 0 from J, leaving 12 bases between them. The CDR3 runs to 16 residues. The CDR3 sequence: CASSRADLATNEKLFF. CDR3 DNA sequence: TGTGCCAGCAGCCGAGCTGATTTAGCAACTAATGAAAAACTGTTTTTT.

The chain links TRBV7-2 to TRBJ1-1, with a weak D call TRBD1 (6 bases). Germline-derived CDR1 and CDR2 are SGHTA and FQGNSA. V lost 2 bases and J lost 1, with 17 bases in between. The CDR3 has 17 amino acids. The chain's CDR3 is CASSLLLRGGKNTEAFF. The CDR3 DNA reads TGTGCCAGCAGCTTATTGCTAAGGGGGGGCAAGAACACTGAAGCTTTCTTT.

CDR3 nucleotide sequence: TGTGCCAGCAGCTTGGGGCAGCGCCTTCAAGAGACCCAGTACTTC. Amino acids: CASSLGQRLQETQYF. The rearrangement uses TRBV5-6 and TRBJ2-5, with no clear D. Trimming cost V 0 bases and J 2 bases, with 11 bases left between them. Germline V lookup: CDR1 SGHDT, CDR2 YYEEEE. The CDR3 loop spans 15 amino acids.

The CDR3 bases are TGTGCCAGCAGTTTAGCCGAGAATTCACCCCTCCACTTT. This translates into CASSLAENSPLHF. The chain uses TRBV27 and TRBJ1-6; D call uncertain. Germline V gene lookup returns CDR1 MNHEY and CDR2 SMNVEV (reference sequence). V lost 2 bases to trimming and J lost 7 bases, with 6 bases between them. This CDR3 has 13 residues.

This chain links TRBV27 with TRBJ1-1; 7 bases are a match to TRBD1. Looked up from germline, CDR1 is MNHEY and CDR2 is SMNVEV (reference sequence). The CDR3 consists of 16 residues. Germline trimming cut 7 bases from V and 3 bases from J; bases unmatched to any gene: 14. The DNA of the CDR3 is TGTGCCAGCAAGGGTTCGGGGACAGCTTCTCACACTGAAGCTTTCTTT. Encoded protein: CASKGSGTASHTEAFF.

J is TRBJ2-1 and V is TRBV7-3, with a possible D match to TRBD2 (6 bases). V lost 8 bases to trimming and J lost 7 bases, with 21 bases between them. In germline, CDR1 is SGHTA, CDR2 FQGTGA. The CDR3 has 15 amino acids. CDR3 nucleotide sequence: TGTGCCAGCTCTAAGGCGGGATTATTTGGTAATGAGCAGTTCTTC. Protein product: CASSKAGLFGNEQFF.

The V and J genes are TRBV10-3 and TRBJ1-4; 7 nucleotides align to TRBD1. This CDR3 comprises 14 residues. V lost 3 bases and J lost 8; bases outside the gene matches: 6. CDR1 ENHRY and CDR2 SYGVKD come from the germline V gene. CDR3 sequence (DNA): TGTGCCATCAGTGACGACAGGGTGGGGGAAAAACTGTTTTTT. It codes for CAISDDRVGEKLFF.

This chain uses TRBV2 with TRBJ1-5; 8 bases match TRBD1. The CDR3 loop spans 15 amino acids. Germline loops: CDR1 SNHLY, CDR2 FYNNEI. V gave up 3 bases and J gave up 6 bases; unmatched junction bases: 7. CDR3 nucleotide sequence: TGTGCCAGCAGTGATATAGCAGGGGGCGGTCAGCCCCAGCATTTT. Translating it yields CASSDIAGGGQPQHF. Variable domain in full (rest from reference TRBV2 and TRBJ1-5): EPEVTQTPSHQVTQMGQEVILRCVPISNHLYFYWYRQILGQKVEFLVSFYNNEISEKSEIFDDQFSVERPDGSNFTLKIRSTKLEDSAMYFCASSDIAGGGQPQHFGDGTRLSIL.

The chain has TRBV7-9 and TRBJ2-1, with D maybe TRBD2 (6 bases). Trimming took 4 bases from V and 0 from J, leaving 19 bases between them. The CDR3 has 18 residues. CDR1 is SEHNR and CDR2 is FQNEAQ in the germline V gene (reference sequence). The CDR3 loop reads CASSSLGGRRSSYNEQFF. In nucleotides, the CDR3 is TGTGCCAGCAGCTCCTTAGGAGGGCGACGGAGCTCCTACAATGAGCAGTTCTTC.

The rearrangement links TRBV7-2 to TRBJ1-5; 7 bases are a match to TRBD1. This CDR3 is built from 15 residues. Germline V gives CDR1 SGHTA, CDR2 FQGNSA. V was pared by 0 bases and J by 6 bases, with 5 bases of the junction left unmatched. This CDR3 reads CASSLAGTVSQPQHF. The CDR3 DNA sequence: TGTGCCAGCAGCTTAGCCGGGACAGTCAGTCAGCCCCAGCATTTT. Full variable domain (missing parts from reference TRBV7-2 and TRBJ1-5): GAGVSQSPSNKVTEKGKDVELRCDPISGHTALYWYRQSLGQGLEFLIYFQGNSAPDKSGLPSDRFSAERTGGSVSTLTIQRTQQEDSAVYLCASSLAGTVSQPQHFGDGTRLSIL.

The V call is TRBV11-2, the J call TRBJ2-2; 12 bases are a match to TRBD2. The CDR3 has 16 residues. Germline CDR1 reads SGHAT; CDR2 reads FQNNGV. The trim removed 5 bases at V and 1 base at J, leaving 2 bases unmatched. As DNA, the CDR3 is TGTGCCAGCAGCACGGGACTAGCGGGGAACACCGGGGAGCTGTTTTTT. This codes for CASSTGLAGNTGELFF. Using reference TRBV11-2 and TRBJ2-2 for the parts outside the CDR3, the full variable domain is EAGVAQSPRYKIIEKRQSVAFWCNPISGHATLYWYQQILGQGPKLLIQFQNNGVVDDSQLPKDRFSAERLKGVDSTLKIQPAKLEDSAVYLCASSTGLAGNTGELFFGEGSRLTVL.

The chain combines TRBV9 with TRBJ2-7, with D maybe TRBD1 (6 bases). Germline V gene lookup returns CDR1 SGDLS and CDR2 YYNGEE. Trimming took off 4 bases at V and 0 bases at J, with 14 bases between the two ends. This CDR3 has 15 residues. Here the CDR3 DNA reads TGTGCCAGCAGCCTGGGGGCAGCCGTCTCCTACGAGCAGTACTTC. The encoded protein is CASSLGAAVSYEQYF.

The CDR3 sequence is CARLGTGPTEAFF. The CDR3 DNA sequence: TGTGCCAGGTTGGGGACAGGGCCCACTGAAGCTTTCTTT. The V call is TRBV21-1, the J call TRBJ1-1; whether TRBD1, the table's D call, matches the DNA was not checked. TRBV21-1 is labeled a pseudogene. This CDR3 is built from 13 residues.

The rearrangement links TRBV6-5 to TRBJ1-1, with unresolved D. From germline, CDR1 is MNHEY and CDR2 SVGAGI. The CDR3 contains 13 residues. Trimming pared 3 bases from V and 3 bases from J, leaving 8 bases between. The CDR3 DNA is TGTGCCAGCAGTTATCCCGGGGACACTGAAGCTTTCTTT. Translated: CASSYPGDTEAFF.

This chain uses TRBV19 with TRBJ2-5; 12 bases agree with TRBD2. The V segment lost 3 bases and the J segment 4 bases; nucleotides outside the gene matches: 12. Per germline, CDR1 LNHDA and CDR2 SQIVND (reference sequence). The CDR3 covers 18 residues. The CDR3 protein is CASSIRSTSGSQGETQYF. The CDR3 DNA reads as TGTGCCAGTAGTATTCGGTCGACTAGCGGGAGTCAGGGAGAGACCCAGTACTTC.

Written as DNA, the CDR3 is TGCAGCGTCGAACCAGGGGGCACTGAAGCTTTCTTT. Encoded protein: CSVEPGGTEAFF. The rearrangement links TRBV29-1 to TRBJ1-1; 7 nucleotides match TRBD1. The CDR3 length is 12 residues. With 6 bases clipped from V and 4 bases from J, the junction kept 5 bases outside the gene matches. Germline values: CDR1 SQVTM, CDR2 ANQGSEA.

The chain combines TRBV5-8 with TRBJ1-2; 9 bases line up with TRBD1. The CDR3 has 13 residues. V shed 8 bases and J 4 bases; nucleotides not matched to a gene: 6. Germline CDR1 reads SGHTS; CDR2 reads YDEGEE. The CDR3: CASGQGWSYGYTF. The CDR3, as DNA: TGTGCCAGTGGACAGGGGTGGTCCTATGGCTACACCTTC.

The V and J genes are TRBV5-5 and TRBJ1-2; possibly TRBD1 for D (6 bases). The CDR3 extends over 17 amino acids. From germline, CDR1 is SGHKS and CDR2 YYEKEE (reference sequence). Trimming pared 1 base from V and 0 bases from J, leaving 16 bases between. The CDR3: CASSLNPDRTTNYGYTF. The CDR3 DNA sequence: TGTGCCAGCAGCTTGAATCCCGACAGGACGACTAACTATGGCTACACCTTC.